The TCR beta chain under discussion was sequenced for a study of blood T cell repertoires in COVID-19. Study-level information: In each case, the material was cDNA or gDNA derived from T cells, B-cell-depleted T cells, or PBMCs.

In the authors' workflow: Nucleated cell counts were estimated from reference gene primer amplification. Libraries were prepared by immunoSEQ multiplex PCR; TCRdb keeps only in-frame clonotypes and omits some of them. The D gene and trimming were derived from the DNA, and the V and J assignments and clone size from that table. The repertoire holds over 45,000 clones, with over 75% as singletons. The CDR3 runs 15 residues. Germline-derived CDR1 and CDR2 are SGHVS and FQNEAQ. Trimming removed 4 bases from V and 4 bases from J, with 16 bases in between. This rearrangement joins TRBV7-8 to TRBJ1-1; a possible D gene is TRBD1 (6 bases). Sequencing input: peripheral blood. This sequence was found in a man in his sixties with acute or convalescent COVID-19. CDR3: CASSWALRGGTEAFF. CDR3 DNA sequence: TGTGCCAGCAGCTGGGCACTGAGAGGGGGCACTGAAGCTTTCTTT.